The 9 T cell receptor beta chains below come from one sample, sequenced in a study of CD8 T cells in acute hepatitis C reinfection. Time point specified: naive CD8 control sorted from an acute-time-point sample. Assay: immunoSEQ multiplex PCR; the TCRdb copy retains only in-frame clones and omits some. The table lists more than 35,000 clones, around 87% of them singletons. The sample taken for sequencing was naive CD8+ T cells from PBMCs. The receptors originated from a man aged 25 to 40 with chronic hepatitis C.

This clone has just a few counts. The J gene is TRBJ2-2, the V gene TRBV4-2, with 7 bases fitting TRBD2. The CDR3 spans 15 residues. From germline, CDR1 is LGHNA and CDR2 YNFKEQ. Losses at the gene ends were 2 bases for V and 7 bases for J; bases not matched to a gene: 7. CDR3 coding DNA: TGTGCCAGCAGCCAACGGACTAGTTCGGTCGGGGAGCTGTTTTTT. Amino acids: CASSQRTSSVGELFF.

The chain combines TRBV5-1 with TRBJ1-1; TRBD1 aligns across 12 bases. Germline CDR1 SGHRS, CDR2 YFSETQ. The CDR3 runs 15 residues. The ends lost 3 bases at V and 2 bases at J; junction bases unmatched: 2. The CDR3 DNA is TGCGCCAGCAGCTCGGGACAGGGGGCTAACACTGAAGCTTTCTTT. As protein: CASSSGQGANTEAFF.

The chain recombines TRBV7-9 with TRBJ2-7, with unresolved D. This CDR3 spans 12 amino acids. CDR1 is SEHNR and CDR2 is FQNEAQ in the germline V gene (reference sequence). V was pared by 6 bases and J by 6 bases, with 12 bases between. The CDR3 DNA reads TGTGCCAGCAGGTCCCTCCTTGGCGAGCAGTACTTC. As protein: CASRSLLGEQYF.

This CDR3 is CASGMGQGAYNEQFF. The CDR3 DNA reads TGTGCTAGTGGTATGGGACAGGGGGCCTACAATGAGCAGTTCTTC. The chain carries TRBV12-5 and TRBJ2-1; 11 bases align to TRBD1. CDR1 and CDR2 (germline): LGHNT, FRNRAP. CDR3 length equals 15 residues. With 5 bases clipped from V and 2 bases from J, the junction kept 2 bases outside the gene matches.

This clone was observed once. The chain has TRBV30 and TRBJ2-2; 10 nucleotides align to TRBD1. After removal of 0 bases from V and 7 bases from J, the junction contained 5 bases not matched to a gene. Germline CDR1 reads GTSNPN; CDR2 reads SVGIG (reference sequence). This CDR3 comprises 15 residues. CDR3 bases: TGTGCCTGGAGTGTGGGGACAGGGGTTGACGGGGAGCTGTTTTTT. It is translated as CAWSVGTGVDGELFF.

The CDR3 reads CASSQIGTGGNQPQHF. The DNA for the CDR3 is TGCGCCAGCAGCCAAATCGGGACAGGGGGCAATCAGCCCCAGCATTTT. The rearrangement joins TRBV4-1 to TRBJ1-5; 10 bases map to TRBD1. Per germline, CDR1 MGHRA and CDR2 YSYEKL. The CDR3 covers 16 residues. With V trimmed by 2 bases and J by 2 bases, 3 bases remained unmatched.

This sequence joins TRBV7-9 and TRBJ2-1; D gene uncertain. The length of the CDR3 is 15 residues. The V gene lost 2 bases and the J gene lost 1 base, with 9 bases spanning the gap. CDR1 and CDR2 (germline): SEHNR, FQNEAQ (reference sequence). Here the CDR3 DNA reads TGTGCCAGCAGCTTATCCGAAGTGTCCTACAATGAGCAGTTCTTC. It yields the protein CASSLSEVSYNEQFF.

This clone was observed a few times. The V and J genes are TRBV30 and TRBJ2-3; D gene uncertain. This CDR3 is 14 amino acids long. Germline V CDR1 and CDR2: GTSNPN, SVGIG (reference sequence). Trimming pared 0 bases from V and 0 bases from J, leaving 7 bases between. CDR3 residues: CAWSVGSSTDTQYF. The CDR3 DNA is TGTGCCTGGAGTGTCGGTTCTAGCACAGATACGCAGTATTTT.

This chain uses TRBV19 with TRBJ2-3; tentatively, D is TRBD2 (5 bases). V was shortened by 7 bases and J by 5 bases, with 13 bases between the two germline ends. Germline CDR1 and CDR2: LNHDA and SQIVND (reference sequence). The CDR3 spans 13 residues. This chain's CDR3 is CASTSTTGDTQYF. The CDR3 DNA reads as TGTGCCAGTACCTCGACTACCGGAGATACGCAGTATTTT.